The next 20 T cell receptor beta chains were all read from a single sample in a study of cytomegalovirus exposure and HLA in healthy donors. PCR involved 60 Vbeta and 13 Jbeta primers. The repertoire was sequenced with immunoSEQ multiplex PCR; TCRdb's copy has only in-frame clones and lacks some. Found here are some 160,000 clones, roughly 80% of them singletons; the top ten hold about 1.5%. The sequencing sample was made of PBMCs. These receptors all come from a woman between 25 and 40 years old in good health and CMV-seronegative.

The V call is TRBV12-1, the J call TRBJ1-1; TRBD1 was called by the table and not checked on the DNA. TRBV12-1 is a pseudogene segment. CDR3 length: 15 residues. The CDR3 region has the DNA TGTGCCAGGAGTAAGACAGGGTGTGTGAACACTGAAGCTTTCTTT. Encoded protein: CARSKTGCVNTEAFF.

The chain joins TRBV2 to TRBJ1-2; 10 bases match TRBD1. The CDR3 has 13 residues. Trimming at V came to 10 bases and at J to 3 bases, leaving 5 bases not matched to a gene. CDR1 and CDR2 (germline): SNHLY, FYNNEI. CDR3 sequence reads: CATTGTGDYGYTF. The CDR3 region has the DNA TGTGCCACGACCGGGACAGGGGACTATGGCTACACCTTC.

The CDR3 DNA follows: TGTGCCAGCAGCAAAGTAAGCGGTAGCAATCAGCCCCAGCATTTT. It encodes CASSKVSGSNQPQHF. The rearrangement links TRBV21-1 to TRBJ1-5. TRBV21-1 is given as a pseudogene. There are 15 residues in the CDR3.

This chain uses TRBV5-1 with TRBJ1-4, with 8 positions matching TRBD1. V lost 1 base to trimming and J lost 8 bases; unmatched junction nucleotides: 13. This CDR3 has 17 amino acids. From germline, CDR1 is SGHRS and CDR2 YFSETQ. CDR3 amino acids: CASSLTLLRTGREKLFF. The CDR3 DNA follows: TGCGCCAGCAGCTTGACCCTTCTCCGGACAGGGAGAGAAAAACTGTTTTTT.

The J gene is TRBJ1-2, the V gene TRBV5-1, with D possibly TRBD1 on 5 matching bases. The V end lost 0 bases, the J end lost 7 bases, and 16 bases lay between the germline ends. This CDR3 contains 15 residues. Germline V CDR1 and CDR2: SGHRS, YFSETQ. The CDR3 reads CASSLVPEKQVGYTF. The CDR3 DNA follows: TGCGCCAGCAGCTTGGTGCCTGAAAAACAGGTTGGCTACACCTTC.

The rearrangement joins TRBV19 to TRBJ1-4, with 8 nucleotides matching TRBD1. In germline, CDR1 is LNHDA, CDR2 SQIVND (reference sequence). The length of the CDR3 is 13 residues. Trimming removed 6 bases from V and 7 bases from J; junction bases left unmatched: 4. The CDR3 region is CASSRGRGEKLFF. CDR3 nucleotides: TGTGCCAGTAGCAGGGGGCGCGGTGAAAAACTGTTTTTT.

The V call is TRBV9, the J call TRBJ1-2; possible D gene TRBD1, 6 bases. The CDR3 covers 16 residues. V lost 2 bases to trimming and J lost 0 bases, with 14 bases between them. Germline V gene lookup returns CDR1 SGDLS and CDR2 YYNGEE. The CDR3: CASSVAARGPNYGYTF. The CDR3 region has the DNA TGTGCCAGCAGCGTCGCAGCCAGGGGACCTAACTATGGCTACACCTTC.

The rearrangement joins TRBV4-1 to TRBJ2-5; the D gene is possibly TRBD1 (5 bases). Germline CDR1 is MGHRA and CDR2 is YSYEKL. CDR3 length equals 15 residues. V lost 4 bases, J lost 5 bases, and 17 bases lay in between. This CDR3 is CASSPQGLVGETQYF. The CDR3 nucleotides are TGCGCCAGCAGCCCCCAGGGCCTAGTGGGGGAGACCCAGTACTTC.

CDR3 sequence reads: CSADGRSGGATNTQYF. The CDR3 region has the DNA TGCAGCGCCGACGGCCGGAGCGGGGGGGCAACAAATACGCAGTATTTT. This chain links TRBV29-1 with TRBJ2-3; TRBD2 agrees at 10 bases. After removal of 7 bases from V and 7 bases from J, the junction contained 17 bases not matched to a gene. The CDR3 sequence is 16 residues long. CDR1 is SQVTM and CDR2 is ANQGSEA in the germline V gene.

The chain combines TRBV9 with TRBJ2-5, with D possibly matching TRBD2 (7 bases). Between the trimmed V and J ends, which lost 4 bases and 5 bases, there was a span of 15 bases. Germline loops: CDR1 SGDLS, CDR2 YYNGEE. The CDR3 covers 14 residues. CDR3 sequence: CASSPVAGAETQYF. CDR3 bases: TGTGCCAGCAGCCCGGTCGCGGGGGCGGAGACCCAGTACTTC.

J is TRBJ2-1 and V is TRBV12-5; 13 nucleotides agree with TRBD2. The length of the CDR3 is 20 residues. V trimming: 0 bases; J trimming: 3 bases; junction bases outside the gene matches: 11. Germline loops: CDR1 LGHNT, CDR2 FRNRAP. The CDR3, as DNA: TGTGCTAGTGGTTTGGTGACTAGCGGGGGGCTCCCCTTAAGCTACAATGAGCAGTTCTTC. Amino acid sequence: CASGLVTSGGLPLSYNEQFF.

V gene TRBV4-1 combines with J gene TRBJ1-2; no reliable D call. The CDR3 runs 15 residues. V shed 10 bases and J shed 8 bases, with 26 bases lying between them. Germline-derived CDR1 and CDR2 are MGHRA and YSYEKL. The CDR3 region has the DNA TGCGCCACCGCCCCAACCGGTGCCACGGTAGCGGGCTACACCTTC. This sequence encodes CATAPTGATVAGYTF.

This rearrangement joins TRBV7-2 to TRBJ1-2; D gene uncertain. V lost 4 bases to trimming and J lost 5 bases, with 17 bases between them. This CDR3 has 15 residues. CDR1 SGHTA and CDR2 FQGNSA come from the germline V gene. The CDR3 here is CASSSFRGLGYGYTF. The CDR3 DNA is TGTGCCAGCAGCTCGTTTCGCGGCCTCGGATATGGCTACACCTTC. Looking up the rest from reference TRBV7-2 and TRBJ1-2 gives the full variable domain: GAGVSQSPSNKVTEKGKDVELRCDPISGHTALYWYRQSLGQGLEFLIYFQGNSAPDKSGLPSDRFSAERTGGSVSTLTIQRTQQEDSAVYLCASSSFRGLGYGYTFGSGTRLTVV.

V is TRBV6-5 and J is TRBJ1-2; 7 positions match TRBD1. Germline CDR1 and CDR2: MNHEY and SVGAGI. The length of the CDR3 is 15 residues. After removal of 4 bases from V and 8 bases from J, the junction contained 13 bases not matched to a gene. The CDR3 DNA sequence: TGTGCCAGCAGTTCTCCCCGCGACAGGGCTAACGGCTACACCTTC. Translated: CASSSPRDRANGYTF.

This clone was picked up one time. The rearrangement joins TRBV5-1 to TRBJ2-3, with D tentatively TRBD1 (6 bases). This CDR3 comprises 16 residues. The germline gives CDR1 SGHRS, CDR2 YFSETQ. With 3 bases removed from V and 0 bases from J, the gap between germline ends came to 14 bases. The CDR3 DNA reads TGCGCCAGCAGCTCGGGGACAAAATTCAGCACAGATACGCAGTATTTT. Translating it yields CASSSGTKFSTDTQYF.

The gene calls are TRBV19 and TRBJ2-7; D is perhaps TRBD2 (5 bases). This CDR3 contains 13 residues. Germline CDR1 and CDR2: LNHDA and SQIVND (reference sequence). Trimming left V 2 bases short and J 3 bases short, with 8 bases between. In DNA, the CDR3 is TGTGCCAGTAGTATAATTGAGGGCTACGAGCAGTACTTC. It is translated as CASSIIEGYEQYF.

J is TRBJ1-6 and V is TRBV14; unclear D gene. With 5 bases removed from V and 0 bases from J, the gap between germline ends came to 17 bases. In germline, CDR1 is SGHDN, CDR2 FVKESK. CDR3 size: 18 residues. For the CDR3, the DNA is TGTGCCAGCAGCTACAACATTGGCGGGAGCTCCTATAATTCACCCCTCCACTTT. Amino acid sequence: CASSYNIGGSSYNSPLHF.

The chain links TRBV7-6 to TRBJ1-1, with a tentative D call TRBD1 (5 bases). This CDR3 is built from 13 residues. The V end was cut by 6 bases, the J end by 0 bases, with 8 bases between. Germline lookup yields CDR1 SGHVS and CDR2 FNYEAQ. CDR3 DNA sequence: TGTGCCAGCAGACCCAGGGTGAACACTGAAGCTTTCTTT. This codes for CASRPRVNTEAFF. Together with reference TRBV7-6 and TRBJ1-1, the CDR3 gives the full variable domain: GAGVSQSPRYKVTKRGQDVALRCDPISGHVSLYWYRQALGQGPEFLTYFNYEAQQDKSGLPNDRFSAERPEGSISTLTIQRTEQRDSAMYRCASRPRVNTEAFFGQGTRLTVV.

The rearrangement uses TRBV5-6 and TRBJ1-4; 8 bases align to TRBD1. CDR1 and CDR2 from the germline V gene are SGHDT and YYEEEE. Trimming at V came to 2 bases and at J to 7 bases, leaving 4 bases not matched to a gene. The CDR3 is 14 residues long. The CDR3 sequence is CASSFTGGFEKLFF. CDR3 bases: TGTGCCAGCAGCTTTACAGGGGGTTTTGAAAAACTGTTTTTT.

J is TRBJ2-1 and V is TRBV29-1; the D is unclear. The CDR3 runs to 16 residues. The V and J ends lost 7 bases and 0 bases respectively, with 19 bases between them. CDR1 and CDR2 (germline): SQVTM, ANQGSEA. CDR3 nucleotide sequence: TGCAGCGCCGAAGCAGCGAGTTATAGCTCCTACAATGAGCAGTTCTTC. The encoded protein is CSAEAASYSSYNEQFF.